This entry features one T cell receptor (beta chain) sequence. Its antigen remains unidentified. TCRdb reprocessed the reads via MiXCR and lists one record per CDR3 protein. The data show around 570,000 distinct CDR3 sequences, approximately 40% seen once. The CDR3 sequence is 18 residues long. In germline, CDR1 is MNHEY, CDR2 SVGAGI. The germline V and J ends were trimmed by 0 bases and 5 bases, with 22 bases remaining between them. The data originate from a study of T cell repertoires in cytomegalovirus infection. Study as a whole: CMV epitopes in the study were HLA-C-restricted (recently identified) and HLA-B-restricted (well studied).

Study outcomes and limitations: Summed frequency of public TCR beta families distinguished CMV carriers with the relevant HLA. Predominance within the ex vivo response was attributable to HLA-C-restricted CMV-specific TCR beta clonotypes.

J is TRBJ2-5 and V is TRBV6-5; D is unresolved. The input for sequencing was cultured PBMCs, taken from culture after CMV antigen stimulation. The sequence was obtained from a human donor in good health (CMV status not recorded). Some clones in this sample may be carry-over from other donors' samples. The CDR3 protein is CASSYSTQETEMEETQYF. Here the CDR3 DNA reads TGTGCCAGCAGTTACTCAACCCAGGAGACGGAGATGGAGGAGACCCAGTACTTC.